This is a list of T cell receptor beta chains from one sample in a study of T cells after yellow fever vaccination. A single record per CDR3 protein comes from TCRdb applying MiXCR to the 5' RACE reads. Of 250,000 to 400,000 distinct CDR3 sequences listed, approximately 4% were seen once; the top ten hold approximately 25%. Sequences were derived from PBMCs, sampled 5 days after the yellow fever booster vaccination. These TCRs come from a man in his late teens or twenties who received the YFV17D yellow fever vaccine. Both conserved end residues are part of each CDR3. A D gene is named only where the DNA matches it firmly. Not all rows give a size; the values are once, few, many and, for expanded clones, a class.

d_call: .; clone_size: many; j_call: TRBJ2-5; v_call: TRBV5-1; cdr3_aa: CASSFDQTTNQETQYF; cdr3_nt: TGCGCCAGCAGCTTTGACCAAACCACCAACCAAGAGACCCAGTACTTC
d_call: TRBD1; clone_size: few; j_call: TRBJ1-4; v_call: TRBV29-1; cdr3_aa: CSVGRTGGANEKLFF; cdr3_nt: TGCAGCGTCGGCAGGACAGGGGGCGCTAATGAAAAACTGTTTTTT
d_call: .; clone_size: few; j_call: TRBJ2-2; v_call: TRBV7-2; cdr3_aa: CASSFDGFANTGELFF; cdr3_nt: TGTGCCAGCAGCTTTGACGGATTCGCGAACACCGGGGAGCTGTTTTTT
d_call: .; clone_size: many; j_call: TRBJ1-1; v_call: TRBV4-3; cdr3_aa: CASSQNGGEAFF; cdr3_nt: TGCGCCAGCAGCCAAAACGGAGGAGAAGCTTTCTTT
d_call: TRBD1; clone_size: many; j_call: TRBJ1-4; v_call: TRBV6-5; cdr3_aa: CASSSGTGPEKLFF; cdr3_nt: TGTGCCAGCAGTTCCGGGACAGGGCCTGAAAAACTGTTTTTT
d_call: TRBD2; clone_size: few; j_call: TRBJ2-5; v_call: TRBV20-1; cdr3_aa: CSARVAGGLETQYF; cdr3_nt: TGCAGTGCTAGAGTAGCGGGGGGGCTGGAGACCCAGTACTTC
d_call: .; clone_size: .; j_call: TRBJ2-2; v_call: TRBV5-1; cdr3_aa: CASSLGRGDTGELFF; cdr3_nt: TGCGCCAGCAGCTTGGGCAGGGGGGACACCGGGGAGCTGTTTTTT
d_call: .; clone_size: many; j_call: TRBJ1-1; v_call: TRBV5-1; cdr3_aa: CASSPGVGTEAFF; cdr3_nt: TGCGCCAGCAGCCCAGGGGTGGGCACTGAAGCTTTCTTT
d_call: .; clone_size: .; j_call: TRBJ1-6; v_call: TRBV15; cdr3_aa: CATSREQRQNSPLHF; cdr3_nt: TGTGCCACCAGCAGAGAACAGAGACAAAATTCACCCCTCCACTTT
d_call: .; clone_size: many; j_call: TRBJ2-6; v_call: TRBV18; cdr3_aa: CASSPRRVGGSGANVLTF; cdr3_nt: TGTGCCAGCTCACCACGTAGGGTCGGTGGCTCTGGGGCCAACGTCCTGACTTTC
d_call: .; clone_size: few; j_call: TRBJ1-2; v_call: TRBV20-1; cdr3_aa: CSATQKANYGYTF; cdr3_nt: TGCAGTGCCACACAGAAAGCTAACTATGGCTACACCTTC
d_call: .; clone_size: .; j_call: TRBJ2-2; v_call: TRBV10-3; cdr3_aa: CAISVGTQGTGELFF; cdr3_nt: TGTGCCATCAGTGTAGGGACTCAGGGCACCGGGGAGCTGTTTTTT
d_call: .; clone_size: many; j_call: TRBJ2-5; v_call: TRBV7-2; cdr3_aa: CASSLEGLWETQYF; cdr3_nt: TGTGCCAGCAGCTTAGAGGGACTGTGGGAGACCCAGTACTTC
d_call: .; clone_size: many; j_call: TRBJ1-1; v_call: TRBV7-2; cdr3_aa: CASSLHWAGERTEAFF; cdr3_nt: TGTGCCAGCAGCCTACATTGGGCAGGGGAGAGGACTGAAGCTTTCTTT
d_call: TRBD1; clone_size: few; j_call: TRBJ1-1; v_call: TRBV12-3/TRBV12-4; cdr3_aa: CASSFTGARGTEAFF; cdr3_nt: TGTGCCAGCAGTTTCACAGGGGCGCGAGGTACTGAAGCTTTCTTT
d_call: .; clone_size: few; j_call: TRBJ2-3; v_call: TRBV7-9; cdr3_aa: CASSLGDWGAGADTQYF; cdr3_nt: TGTGCCAGCAGCTTAGGGGACTGGGGGGCCGGCGCAGATACGCAGTATTTT
d_call: .; clone_size: .; j_call: TRBJ1-5; v_call: TRBV25-1; cdr3_aa: CASSGGYYYQPQHF; cdr3_nt: TGTGCCAGCAGTGGAGGGTACTACTACCAGCCCCAGCATTTT
d_call: .; clone_size: few; j_call: TRBJ2-5; v_call: TRBV6-2/TRBV6-3; cdr3_aa: CASSYGAGWAETQYF; cdr3_nt: TGTGCCAGCAGTTACGGCGCAGGGTGGGCAGAGACCCAGTACTTC
d_call: TRBD2; clone_size: few; j_call: TRBJ2-2; v_call: TRBV3-1; cdr3_aa: CASSPSGTSGGTGELFF; cdr3_nt: TGTGCCAGCAGCCCCTCCGGGACTAGCGGGGGCACCGGGGAGCTGTTTTTT
d_call: .; clone_size: .; j_call: TRBJ1-6; v_call: TRBV7-9; cdr3_aa: CASSPLGRGAYNSPLHF; cdr3_nt: TGTGCCAGCAGCCCCCTGGGCAGGGGTGCCTATAATTCACCCCTCCACTTT
d_call: .; clone_size: few; j_call: TRBJ1-2; v_call: TRBV12-3/TRBV12-4; cdr3_aa: CASSLAPSGVYGYTF; cdr3_nt: TGTGCCAGCAGTTTAGCCCCCTCCGGGGTATATGGCTACACCTTC
d_call: .; clone_size: .; j_call: TRBJ1-6; v_call: TRBV5-6; cdr3_aa: CASSLEGAGRTYSPLHF; cdr3_nt: TGTGCCAGCAGCTTGGAAGGAGCAGGGAGGACCTATTCACCCCTCCACTTT
d_call: .; clone_size: .; j_call: TRBJ1-5; v_call: TRBV19; cdr3_aa: CASSIWSVASSNQPQHF; cdr3_nt: TGTGCCAGTAGTATATGGTCGGTTGCATCTAGCAATCAGCCCCAGCATTTT
d_call: TRBD1; clone_size: many; j_call: TRBJ2-4; v_call: TRBV9; cdr3_aa: CASSVGSGGLAKNIQYF; cdr3_nt: TGTGCCAGCAGCGTAGGGTCAGGGGGCCTAGCCAAAAACATTCAGTACTTC
d_call: TRBD1; clone_size: few; j_call: TRBJ1-2; v_call: TRBV5-5; cdr3_aa: CASSTSGGEGYTF; cdr3_nt: TGTGCCAGCAGCACTTCAGGGGGCGAGGGCTACACCTTC
d_call: .; clone_size: few; j_call: TRBJ2-3; v_call: TRBV6-2/TRBV6-3; cdr3_aa: CASSYQGTDTQYF; cdr3_nt: TGTGCCAGCAGTTACCAGGGCACAGATACGCAGTATTTT
d_call: TRBD2; clone_size: .; j_call: TRBJ2-4; v_call: TRBV7-8; cdr3_aa: CASSSRGSKNIQYF; cdr3_nt: TGTGCCAGCAGCTCCCGCGGGAGCAAAAACATTCAGTACTTC
d_call: TRBD1; clone_size: .; j_call: TRBJ2-7; v_call: TRBV5-4; cdr3_aa: CASSPIIPDRGGEQYF; cdr3_nt: TGTGCCAGCAGCCCAATCATACCCGACAGGGGCGGCGAGCAGTACTTC
d_call: .; clone_size: few; j_call: TRBJ2-3; v_call: TRBV27; cdr3_aa: CASRPRVTDTQYF; cdr3_nt: TGTGCCAGCAGGCCCCGGGTCACAGATACGCAGTATTTT
d_call: TRBD1; clone_size: .; j_call: TRBJ2-6; v_call: TRBV15; cdr3_aa: CATATGGRGANVLTF; cdr3_nt: TGTGCCACCGCGACAGGGGGCCGTGGGGCCAACGTCCTGACTTTC
d_call: .; clone_size: few; j_call: TRBJ1-4; v_call: TRBV5-1; cdr3_aa: CASSLRGTVEKLFF; cdr3_nt: TGCGCCAGCAGCTTGCGGGGGACCGTAGAAAAACTGTTTTTT